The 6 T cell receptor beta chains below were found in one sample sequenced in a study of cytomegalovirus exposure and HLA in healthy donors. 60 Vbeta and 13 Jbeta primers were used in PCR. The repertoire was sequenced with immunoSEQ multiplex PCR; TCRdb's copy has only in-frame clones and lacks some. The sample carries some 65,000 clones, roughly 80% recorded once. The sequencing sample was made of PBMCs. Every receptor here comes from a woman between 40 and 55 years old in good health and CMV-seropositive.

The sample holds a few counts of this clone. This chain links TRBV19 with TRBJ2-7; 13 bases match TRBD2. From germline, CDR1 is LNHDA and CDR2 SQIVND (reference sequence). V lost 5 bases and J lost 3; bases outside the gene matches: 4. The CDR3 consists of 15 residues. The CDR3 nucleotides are TGTGCCAGTAGTGTAACTAGCGGGGGGGTCTACGAGCAGTACTTC. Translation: CASSVTSGGVYEQYF.

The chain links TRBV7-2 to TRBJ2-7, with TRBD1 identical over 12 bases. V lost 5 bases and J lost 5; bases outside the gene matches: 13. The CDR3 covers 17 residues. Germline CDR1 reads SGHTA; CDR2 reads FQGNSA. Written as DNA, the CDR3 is TGTGCCAGCAGCGTCGACCTCCGGGACAGGGGGCTCAACGAGCAGTACTTC. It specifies CASSVDLRDRGLNEQYF.

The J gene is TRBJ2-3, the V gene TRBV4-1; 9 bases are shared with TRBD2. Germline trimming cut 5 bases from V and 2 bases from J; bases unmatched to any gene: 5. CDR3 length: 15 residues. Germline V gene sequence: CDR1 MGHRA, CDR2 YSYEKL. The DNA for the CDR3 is TGCGCCAGCAGCTTGAGCGGGGGGCTCACAGATACGCAGTATTTT. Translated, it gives CASSLSGGLTDTQYF.

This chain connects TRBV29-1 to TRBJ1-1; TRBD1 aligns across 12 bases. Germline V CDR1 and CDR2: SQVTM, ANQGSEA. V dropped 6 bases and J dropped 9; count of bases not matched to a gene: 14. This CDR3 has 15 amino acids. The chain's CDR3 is CSVSGDRGRVDKAFF. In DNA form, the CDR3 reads TGCAGCGTCTCGGGGGACAGGGGGCGCGTGGACAAAGCTTTCTTT.

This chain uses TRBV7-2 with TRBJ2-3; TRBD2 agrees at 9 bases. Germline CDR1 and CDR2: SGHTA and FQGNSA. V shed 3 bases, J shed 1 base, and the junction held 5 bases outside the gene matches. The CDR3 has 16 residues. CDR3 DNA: TGTGCCAGCAGCTTTGGTAGCGGGAGTGGCACAGATACGCAGTATTTT. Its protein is CASSFGSGSGTDTQYF.

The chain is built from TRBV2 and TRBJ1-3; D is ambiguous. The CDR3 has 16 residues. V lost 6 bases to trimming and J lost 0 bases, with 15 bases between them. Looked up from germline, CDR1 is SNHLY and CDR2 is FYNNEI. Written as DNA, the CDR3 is TGTGCCAGCAGCACCCCAGGACGGGGCTCTGGAAACACCATATATTTT. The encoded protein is CASSTPGRGSGNTIYF.